A single sample gave rise to the 4 T cell receptor beta chains below, sequenced in a study of T cell responses to AZD1222 COVID-19 vaccine. Sequenced by immunoSEQ multiplex PCR; TCRdb stores in-frame clones only, minus some. This sample carries about 97,000 clones, roughly 84% of them seen once, and the ten largest clones take 17%. The sample in question was peripheral blood, obtained on day 0 of AZD1222 vaccination. The origin of the receptors is an adult in good health.

V usage is TRBV29-1 and J usage is TRBJ2-3; 9 nucleotides match TRBD1. This CDR3 region has 15 residues. V lost 5 bases to trimming and J lost 1 base; unmatched junction nucleotides: 7. CDR1 is SQVTM, CDR2 ANQGSEA, per germline. The CDR3 DNA is TGCAGCGTTCCGCACAGGGGGCTGGGCACAGATACGCAGTATTTT. Translation gives CSVPHRGLGTDTQYF.

The chain carries TRBV12-3 or TRBV12-4 and TRBJ2-1; D call uncertain. Trimming left V 2 bases short and J 8 bases short, with 10 bases between. CDR3 length: 13 amino acids. The chain's CDR3 is CASSLLGIDEQFF. The CDR3 DNA reads TGTGCCAGCAGTTTACTGGGGATCGATGAGCAGTTCTTC.

This clone was recorded a few times. This chain uses TRBV14 with TRBJ2-3, with D uncertain. This CDR3 spans 13 amino acids. Germline V lookup: CDR1 SGHDN, CDR2 FVKESK. The germline V and J ends were trimmed by 4 bases and 11 bases, with 16 bases remaining between them. CDR3 sequence: CASSPRTLIEQYF. CDR3 coding DNA: TGTGCCAGCAGCCCTCGGACCCTTATTGAGCAGTATTTT.

This chain uses TRBV6-1 with TRBJ1-5, with 8 bases fitting TRBD1. V lost 3 bases and J lost 6; bases outside the gene matches: 1. The germline CDR1 and CDR2 sequences are MNHNS and SASEGT. The length of the CDR3 is 13 residues. This chain's CDR3 is CASSDGQGQPQHF. The CDR3 DNA sequence: TGTGCCAGCAGTGACGGACAGGGTCAGCCCCAGCATTTT.